A selection of T cell receptor beta chains follows, all from one sample in a study of beta chain features in type 1 diabetes. The method was immunoSEQ multiplex PCR; TCRdb's version includes in-frame clones alone and lacks a portion of them. The repertoire holds around 500,000 clones, with 10% to 12% as singletons. The sequenced material came from naive CD4+ T cells from blood. The receptors here all came from a woman under 30 in good health. The CDR3 runs from the conserved cysteine through the conserved F or W. The order of the fields is clone size, V gene, D gene, J gene, CDR3 protein, CDR3 DNA. The D gene is left open where the match is weak. Clone size appears in some rows only: once, few, many, or a class for an expanded clone.

few	TRBV18	NA	TRBJ2-5	CASSLLGETQYF	TGTGCCAGCTCACTTTTGGGGGAGACCCAGTACTTC
NA	TRBV29-1	TRBD2	TRBJ2-3	CSVQKVSSGSTDTQYF	TGCAGCGTTCAAAAGGTATCTAGCGGAAGCACAGATACGCAGTATTTT
few	TRBV9	NA	TRBJ1-5	CASSGLGASQPQHF	TGTGCCAGCAGCGGGCTAGGGGCTAGTCAGCCCCAGCATTTT
few	TRBV5-1	TRBD2	TRBJ2-6	CASSFPSGSAGANVLTF	TGCGCCAGCAGCTTCCCTAGCGGGAGCGCTGGGGCCAACGTCCTGACTTTC
many	TRBV14	NA	TRBJ2-1	CASSPWAGLNNEQFF	TGTGCCAGCAGCCCGTGGGCCGGACTAAACAATGAGCAGTTCTTC
NA	TRBV7-9	TRBD1	TRBJ1-2	CASRPRTGSFYGYTF	TGTGCCAGCAGACCACGGACAGGGAGCTTCTATGGCTACACCTTC
many	TRBV7-9	NA	TRBJ2-4	CASSLAWERNIQYF	TGTGCCAGCAGCTTAGCATGGGAGAGAAACATTCAGTACTTC
NA	TRBV7-2	NA	TRBJ1-5	CASSASAQPQHF	TGTGCCAGCAGCGCCTCAGCGCAGCCCCAGCATTTT
few	TRBV30	NA	TRBJ2-1	CAWSEQGYNEQFF	TGTGCCTGGAGTGAGCAGGGGTACAATGAGCAGTTCTTC
NA	TRBV6-1	NA	TRBJ1-2	CASSPRDLYGYTF	TGTGCCAGCAGTCCCAGGGACCTCTATGGCTACACCTTC
NA	TRBV7-6	NA	TRBJ2-5	CASSAISWSGAQYF	TGTGCCAGCAGCGCAATTAGCTGGTCGGGGGCCCAGTACTTC
NA	TRBV5-1	NA	TRBJ2-1	CASSVVGGSYNEQFF	TGCGCCAGCAGCGTAGTGGGGGGTTCCTACAATGAGCAGTTCTTC
few	TRBV7-2	NA	TRBJ1-6	CASSPRQGSALHF	TGTGCCAGCAGCCCCAGACAAGGGAGCGCCCTCCACTTT
NA	TRBV9	NA	TRBJ2-3	CASSVGGGGKSADTQYF	TGTGCCAGCAGCGTAGGAGGAGGGGGAAAGTCGGCAGATACGCAGTATTTT
few	TRBV29-1	TRBD2	TRBJ2-7	CSAGAGGPYEQYF	TGCAGCGCTGGGGCGGGGGGACCGTACGAGCAGTACTTC
few	TRBV10-3	NA	TRBJ2-3	CAISVQGTDTQYF	TGTGCCATCAGTGTCCAGGGCACAGATACGCAGTATTTT
NA	TRBV7-9	NA	TRBJ2-4	CASSTALGGAKNIQYF	TGTGCCAGCAGCACCGCCCTGGGGGGAGCCAAAAACATTCAGTACTTC
NA	TRBV29-1	TRBD1	TRBJ2-1	CSARQGAYNEQFF	TGCAGCGCCCGACAGGGGGCCTACAATGAGCAGTTCTTC
NA	TRBV27	TRBD2	TRBJ2-1	CASSGVAGYNEQFF	TGTGCCAGCAGTGGAGTAGCGGGGTACAATGAGCAGTTCTTC
few	TRBV5-1	TRBD2	TRBJ2-1	CASYGTSGSGEQFF	TGCGCCAGCTACGGGACTAGCGGGAGTGGTGAGCAGTTCTTC
NA	TRBV7-3	NA	TRBJ2-5	CASSLTIGAQETQYF	TGTGCCAGCAGCTTAACGATCGGGGCACAAGAGACCCAGTACTTC
few	TRBV9	NA	TRBJ2-7	CASSKYSYYEQYF	TGTGCCAGCAGCAAGTACAGCTACTACGAGCAGTACTTC
few	TRBV7-2	NA	TRBJ1-2	CASSSTGLGYTF	TGTGCCAGCAGCTCCACAGGACTGGGCTACACCTTC
NA	TRBV27	NA	TRBJ2-3	CASSLSRVVDTQYF	TGTGCCAGCAGTTTATCGCGGGTTGTGGATACGCAGTATTTT
NA	TRBV30	TRBD2	TRBJ2-5	CAWTERGYQETQYF	TGTGCCTGGACCGAGCGGGGGTATCAAGAGACCCAGTACTTC
NA	TRBV9	NA	TRBJ2-5	CASSVGRTQETQYF	TGTGCCAGCAGCGTCGGACGGACCCAAGAGACCCAGTACTTC
few	TRBV20-1	NA	TRBJ2-3	CSALSTDTQYF	TGCAGTGCTTTAAGCACAGATACGCAGTATTTT
few	TRBV29-1	NA	TRBJ2-5	CSGRNRGYQETQYF	TGCAGCGGAAGAAATCGGGGGTACCAAGAGACCCAGTACTTC
few	TRBV7-9	NA	TRBJ2-4	CASSKLGVQNIQYF	TGTGCCAGCAGCAAACTAGGGGTGCAAAACATTCAGTACTTC
few	TRBV5-1	NA	TRBJ2-1	CASSLVGYNEQFF	TGCGCCAGCAGCTTAGTCGGATACAATGAGCAGTTCTTC
NA	TRBV7-8	NA	TRBJ2-2	CASSLVPGVNTGELFF	TGTGCCAGCAGCTTAGTTCCGGGGGTGAACACCGGGGAGCTGTTTTTT
NA	TRBV7-9	NA	TRBJ1-2	CATTLTLGGYTF	TGTGCCACCACTCTCACGCTAGGGGGCTACACCTTC
NA	TRBV15	TRBD1	TRBJ2-7	CATSRKSETGGHEQYF	TGTGCCACCAGCAGGAAAAGTGAGACAGGGGGTCACGAGCAGTACTTC
few	TRBV4-1	TRBD1	TRBJ1-3	CASSPLRTGRHTIYF	TGCGCCAGCAGTCCCCTTCGGACAGGGCGACACACCATATATTTT
NA	TRBV7-9	TRBD1	TRBJ2-7	CASSREGQGYSRYEQYF	TGTGCCAGCAGCCGCGAGGGACAGGGGTATTCTCGCTACGAGCAGTACTTC
few	TRBV14	TRBD1	TRBJ2-4	CASSQDLQGFGNIQYF	TGTGCCAGCAGCCAAGATCTACAGGGGTTTGGAAACATTCAGTACTTC
few	TRBV6-4	TRBD2	TRBJ2-5	CASSETSGARTQYF	TGTGCCAGCAGTGAAACTAGCGGGGCGAGGACCCAGTACTTC
few	TRBV2	NA	TRBJ2-3	CASRFPDTQYF	TGTGCCAGCAGATTCCCGGATACGCAGTATTTT
few	TRBV2	TRBD1	TRBJ2-5	CASSDGTEETQYF	TGTGCCAGCAGTGATGGGACAGAAGAGACCCAGTACTTC
NA	TRBV2	TRBD2	TRBJ2-3	CASSEDSGGSTDTQYF	TGTGCCAGCAGTGAAGATAGCGGGGGATCCACAGATACGCAGTATTTT
few	TRBV7-9	NA	TRBJ2-5	CASSLVGPGRETQYF	TGTGCCAGCAGCTTAGTTGGTCCAGGGAGAGAGACCCAGTACTTC
NA	TRBV19	NA	TRBJ2-7	CASAPDGSYEQYF	TGTGCCAGTGCCCCGGACGGATCCTACGAGCAGTACTTC
NA	TRBV28	NA	TRBJ1-4	CASSFPRFTNEKLFF	TGTGCCAGCAGTTTTCCGAGGTTTACTAATGAAAAACTGTTTTTT
NA	TRBV9	NA	TRBJ1-1	CASNPVANTEAFF	TGTGCCAGCAATCCTGTCGCGAACACTGAAGCTTTCTTT
few	TRBV18	NA	TRBJ1-5	CASSPRGGVEPQHF	TGTGCCAGCTCCCCAAGGGGGGGTGTGGAGCCCCAGCATTTT
NA	TRBV7-2	NA	TRBJ2-1	CASSLLGEYNEQFF	TGTGCCAGCAGCCTTTTAGGGGAGTACAATGAGCAGTTCTTC
NA	TRBV4-1	TRBD2	TRBJ2-2	CASRPRGGLTNTGELFF	TGCGCCAGCAGACCCCGGGGGGGCCTCACCAACACCGGGGAGCTGTTTTTT
few	TRBV20-1	NA	TRBJ2-5	CSARELETQYF	TGCAGTGCTAGGGAATTGGAGACCCAGTACTTC
few	TRBV7-3	TRBD1	TRBJ2-1	CASSTTGGMHNEQFF	TGTGCCAGCAGCACTACAGGGGGCATGCACAATGAGCAGTTCTTC
few	TRBV7-6	TRBD2	TRBJ2-3	CASSSSGTSGTDTQYF	TGTGCCAGCAGCTCCTCCGGGACTAGCGGCACAGATACGCAGTATTTT
few	TRBV9	NA	TRBJ2-5	CASSVLARQETQYF	TGTGCCAGCAGCGTTCTAGCGAGACAAGAGACCCAGTACTTC
few	TRBV4-2	TRBD1	TRBJ2-2	CASSLRGTANTGELFF	TGTGCCAGCAGCTTGAGGGGGACAGCTAACACCGGGGAGCTGTTTTTT
few	TRBV2	NA	TRBJ1-1	CASSPSTNTEAFF	TGTGCCAGCAGCCCATCCACGAACACTGAAGCTTTCTTT
few	TRBV7-2	TRBD1	TRBJ1-6	CASSQDRGLQNSPLHF	TGTGCCAGCAGCCAGGACAGGGGTTTACAGAATTCACCCCTCCACTTT
few	TRBV29-1	NA	TRBJ2-1	CSGEDGHEQFF	TGCAGCGGAGAGGACGGACATGAGCAGTTCTTC